These 20 T cell receptor beta chains were sequenced from one sample in a study of shared clonotypes between healthy human individuals (dated by TCRdb to 2018 to 2020). Library method: the immunoSEQ multiplex PCR assay. Here the immuneACCESS table is served through TCRdb, limited to in-frame sequences with V and J called. Missing clones are a known gap in these copies; in checked studies unresolved V genes cover under half, and the rest lacks a known reason. A total of roughly 2.6 million clones appear in this sample, 85% to 95% of them only once. The ten biggest clones cover roughly 0.14% of the sample. Sequenced material: naive CD4+ T cells sorted from blood. According to the study, the label for this sample's cell subset or site signals: CD45RA+ positively selected. All receptors come from a man aged 18 to 30 in good health.

J is TRBJ2-5 and V is TRBV6-1, with D possibly TRBD2 on 6 matching bases. Trimming left V 5 bases short and J 4 bases short, with 11 bases between. This CDR3 is built from 13 residues. Per the germline V gene, CDR1 is MNHNS and CDR2 is SASEGT. The chain's CDR3 is CASSRDSGETQYF. CDR3 DNA: TGTGCCAGCAGTAGGGACTCCGGAGAGACCCAGTACTTC.

V usage is TRBV4-1 and J usage is TRBJ1-6; weak D call: TRBD1 (5 bases). CDR3 length: 16 residues. Per germline, CDR1 MGHRA and CDR2 YSYEKL. The V end lost 3 bases, the J end lost 7 bases, and 16 bases lay between the germline ends. The CDR3 loop is CASSQTAGAFNSPLHF. CDR3 nucleotide sequence: TGCGCCAGCAGCCAGACCGCCGGGGCCTTCAATTCACCCCTCCACTTT.

Regarding this clone: Other DNA sequences from this sample encode an identical CDR3 as well. V and J are TRBV20-1 and TRBJ2-3; D not resolved. From germline, CDR1 is DFQATT and CDR2 SNEGSKA (reference sequence). The V end was cut by 3 bases, the J end by 3 bases, with 4 bases between. This CDR3 has 11 residues. The CDR3 nucleotides read TGCAGTGCTAGGGTGACAGATACGCAGTATTTT. This encodes CSARVTDTQYF.

Comments on this clone: A junction end diverges from the germline sequence, so it may reflect a read error. The chain joins TRBV28 to TRBJ2-7; the D call may be TRBD1 or TRBD2 (5 bases each). Germline-derived CDR1 and CDR2 are MDHEN and SYDVKM. The CDR3 runs 13 residues. The CDR3: CASRAGWETPEHF. CDR3 sequence (DNA): TGTGCCAGCAGGGCAGGGTGGGAGACACCTGAGCACTTC.

The rearrangement links TRBV7-2 to TRBJ2-5; a possible D gene is TRBD2 (6 bases). This CDR3 has 15 residues. Trimming shortened V by 1 base and J by 7 bases, and 16 bases separated the two germline ends. Germline values: CDR1 SGHTA, CDR2 FQGNSA. The CDR3 nucleotides read TGTGCCAGCAGCTTAGTACCGGGGGACCAGGGGACCCAGTACTTC. Translated, it gives CASSLVPGDQGTQYF.

This clone was detected only a few times. This sequence joins TRBV10-3 and TRBJ1-2; no firm D call. The V end was cut by 6 bases, the J end by 9 bases, with 11 bases between. This CDR3 contains 11 residues. Germline V gene data show CDR1 as ENHRY and CDR2 as SYGVKD. CDR3 region: CAISDGLSYTF. DNA for the CDR3: TGTGCCATCAGCGACGGACTTAGCTACACCTTC.

The J gene is TRBJ1-6, the V gene TRBV10-2; 7 positions agree with TRBD1. J gave up 7 bases and V 1 base, and 4 bases lay outside the gene matches. The CDR3 spans 15 residues. Looked up from germline, CDR1 is WSHSY and CDR2 is SAAADI. CDR3 in DNA: TGCGCCAGCAGTGAGTTGACAGGGACGAATTCACCCCTCCACTTT. Its translation is CASSELTGTNSPLHF.

The genes are TRBV6-6 and TRBJ1-1, with D unresolved. The V end was cut by 3 bases, the J end by 5 bases, with 13 bases between. This CDR3 has 14 amino acids. The germline V gene encodes CDR1 MNHNY and CDR2 SVGAGI (reference sequence). The CDR3 coding sequence is TGTGCCAGCAGTTATGCCCATGGGGTAACTGAAGCTTTCTTT. This sequence encodes CASSYAHGVTEAFF.

The chain has TRBV5-6 and TRBJ2-1; 10 nucleotides match TRBD2. The ends lost 1 base at V and 6 bases at J; junction bases unmatched: 13. The germline V gene encodes CDR1 SGHDT and CDR2 YYEEEE. This CDR3 is 18 amino acids long. The CDR3 sequence: CASSLRLAGDHRANEQFF. CDR3 in DNA: TGTGCCAGCAGCTTGCGGCTAGCGGGAGACCATCGGGCCAATGAGCAGTTCTTC.

The chain links TRBV5-1 to TRBJ2-7; the match to TRBD1 covers 9 bases. This CDR3 has 16 amino acids. CDR1 SGHRS and CDR2 YFSETQ come from the germline V gene. The J segment lost 5 bases and the V segment lost 0 bases, leaving 9 bases of the junction unmatched. CDR3 protein: CASSLGTGEAGHEQYF. The CDR3 DNA is TGCGCCAGCAGCTTGGGGACAGGGGAAGCCGGACACGAGCAGTACTTC.

V is TRBV5-1 and J is TRBJ1-1; tentatively, D is TRBD1 (6 bases). Trimming removed 1 base from V and 8 bases from J, with 12 bases in between. Germline loops: CDR1 SGHRS, CDR2 YFSETQ. There are 13 residues in the CDR3. As DNA, the CDR3 is TGCGCCAGCAGCTTGTTCGCAGGGGAGGAAGCTTTCTTT. Residues: CASSLFAGEEAFF.

The chain couples TRBV6-1 to TRBJ2-7; D is ambiguous. This CDR3 region has 15 residues. Germline V gene lookup returns CDR1 MNHNS and CDR2 SASEGT. V lost 5 bases and J 5 bases, leaving 19 bases between the germline ends. The DNA for the CDR3 is TGTGCCAGCAGTCCAAAGGGTGGCAGTTCTAACGAGCAGTACTTC. Translating gives CASSPKGGSSNEQYF.

This clone was detected once. This chain joins TRBV7-9 and TRBJ2-1, with TRBD2 identical over 8 bases. This CDR3 is 16 amino acids long. Germline CDR1 SEHNR, CDR2 FQNEAQ (reference sequence). J gave up 6 bases and V 0 bases, and 7 bases lay outside the gene matches. The CDR3 region has the DNA TGTGCCAGCAGCTTAGCGCGAGCGGGAGCCACCAATGAGCAGTTCTTC. Protein: CASSLARAGATNEQFF. Drawing the rest from reference TRBV7-9 and TRBJ2-1, the complete variable domain is DTGVSQNPRHKITKRGQNVTFRCDPISEHNRLYWYRQTLGQGPEFLTYFQNEAQLEKSRLLSDRFSAERPKGSFSTLEIQRTEQGDSAMYLCASSLARAGATNEQFFGPGTRLTVL.

The chain has TRBV5-4 and TRBJ1-2; 8 bases line up with TRBD1. In germline, CDR1 is SGHNT, CDR2 YYREEE (reference sequence). V was clipped by 4 bases and J by 4 bases; unmatched bases: 3. The CDR3 runs 13 residues. The CDR3 protein is CASSVDRVYGYTF. The DNA for the CDR3 is TGTGCCAGCAGCGTGGACAGGGTCTATGGCTACACCTTC.

V is TRBV5-6 and J is TRBJ2-2, with 12 bases identical to TRBD2. The ends lost 6 bases at V and 5 bases at J; junction bases unmatched: 8. The CDR3 sequence is 16 residues long. Germline CDR1 and CDR2: SGHDT and YYEEEE. Written as DNA, the CDR3 is TGTGCCAGCACCCGACTAGCGGGGGCGAGTACCGGGGAGCTGTTTTTT. Its protein product is CASTRLAGASTGELFF.

The chain has TRBV28 and TRBJ2-1; D perhaps matches TRBD1 (6 bases). The CDR3 length is 15 residues. With 5 bases removed from V and 8 bases from J, the gap between germline ends came to 19 bases. CDR1 and CDR2 from the germline V gene are MDHEN and SYDVKM. This chain's CDR3 is CASSDASLGADEQFF. CDR3 nucleotide sequence: TGTGCCAGCAGTGACGCTAGCTTGGGGGCTGATGAGCAGTTCTTC.

For this clone: This sample also contains other DNA sequences that code for the same CDR3. V and J are TRBV7-9 and TRBJ2-7; D uncertain. CDR3 length: 12 residues. Trimming pared 4 bases from V and 3 bases from J, leaving 7 bases between. Germline V gene data show CDR1 as SEHNR and CDR2 as FQNEAQ (reference sequence). CDR3 amino acids: CASSSESYEQYF. The CDR3 bases are TGTGCCAGCAGCTCTGAGAGCTACGAGCAGTACTTC.

This clone was counted once. This chain links TRBV7-9 with TRBJ2-1, with a tentative D call TRBD2 (5 bases). The CDR3 has 15 residues. With 8 bases removed from V and 6 bases from J, the gap between germline ends came to 20 bases. Germline V lookup: CDR1 SEHNR, CDR2 FQNEAQ (reference sequence). CDR3 in amino acids: CASGALGAGSNEQFF. The CDR3 bases are TGTGCCAGCGGCGCCCTCGGTGCGGGCAGCAATGAGCAGTTCTTC.

The chain employs TRBV25-1 and TRBJ2-3; unclear D gene. V lost 3 bases and J 1 base, leaving 8 bases between the germline ends. Germline CDR1 MGHDK, CDR2 SYGVNS. The CDR3 has 14 amino acids. The CDR3 here is CASSDAAGTDTQYF. The CDR3 DNA is TGTGCCAGCAGTGATGCGGCGGGCACAGATACGCAGTATTTT.

This clone was detected once. The rearrangement links TRBV27 to TRBJ2-5, with 7 bases identical to TRBD1. The V gene's germline CDR1 is MNHEY and CDR2 SMNVEV (reference sequence). The CDR3 consists of 13 residues. The trim removed 5 bases at V and 7 bases at J, leaving 7 bases unmatched. The CDR3 nucleotides are TGTGCCAGCAGTCCGACAGGGTCGAGGACCCAGTACTTC. Amino acid sequence: CASSPTGSRTQYF.